The entry that follows covers one T cell receptor beta chain sequence. Its specificity is unknown. The sample is drawn from a study of cytomegalovirus exposure and HLA in healthy donors. The CDR3 has 16 amino acids. V was clipped by 3 bases and J by 2 bases, with 16 bases between them. CDR1 MGHRA and CDR2 YSYEKL come from the germline V gene. Regarding the study as a whole: Apparent HLA restriction characterized most CMV-associated TCR beta chains in a later analysis. CMV antigen specificity was confirmed in vitro for a few CMV-associated chains. The number of N-insertions in an Asian-associated ancestry cluster was reportedly below the 666-donor mean in a later analysis.

The PCR used 60 Vbeta and 13 Jbeta primers. Clones were read by immunoSEQ multiplex PCR, and TCRdb kept only the in-frame ones, dropping some. Of 200,000 to 250,000 clones in the sample, around 85% were seen once. This sequence originates from a man between 45 and 60 years old in good health and CMV-seronegative. The rearrangement links TRBV4-1 to TRBJ1-2; no definite D call. Material: PBMCs. For the CDR3, the DNA is TGCGCCAGCAGCCAGGCCCCGGGAGAGGCCAACTATGGCTACACCTTC. It is translated as CASSQAPGEANYGYTF.